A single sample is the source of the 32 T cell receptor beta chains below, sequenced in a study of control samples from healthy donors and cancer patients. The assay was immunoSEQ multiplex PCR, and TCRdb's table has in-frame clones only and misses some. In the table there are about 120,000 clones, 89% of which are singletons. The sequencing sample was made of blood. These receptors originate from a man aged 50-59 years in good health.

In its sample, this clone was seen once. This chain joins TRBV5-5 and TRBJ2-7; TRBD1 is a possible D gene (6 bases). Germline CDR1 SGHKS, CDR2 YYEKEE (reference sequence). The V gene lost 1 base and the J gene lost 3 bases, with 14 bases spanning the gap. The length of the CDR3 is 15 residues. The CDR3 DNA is TGTGCCAGCAGCTTGAGGGACACTACATTCTACGAGCAGTACTTC. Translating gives CASSLRDTTFYEQYF.

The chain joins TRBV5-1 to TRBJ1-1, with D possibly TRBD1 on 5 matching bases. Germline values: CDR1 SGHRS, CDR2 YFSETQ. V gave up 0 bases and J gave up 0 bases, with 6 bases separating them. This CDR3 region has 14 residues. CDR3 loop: CASSLGGLNTEAFF. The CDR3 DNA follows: TGCGCCAGCAGCTTGGGGGGACTGAACACTGAAGCTTTCTTT.

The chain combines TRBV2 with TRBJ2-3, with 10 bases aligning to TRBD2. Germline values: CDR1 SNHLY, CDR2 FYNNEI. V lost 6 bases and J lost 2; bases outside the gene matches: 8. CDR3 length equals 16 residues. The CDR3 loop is CASRASGGTSTDTQYF. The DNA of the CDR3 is TGTGCCAGCAGGGCTAGCGGGGGTACTTCCACAGATACGCAGTATTTT.

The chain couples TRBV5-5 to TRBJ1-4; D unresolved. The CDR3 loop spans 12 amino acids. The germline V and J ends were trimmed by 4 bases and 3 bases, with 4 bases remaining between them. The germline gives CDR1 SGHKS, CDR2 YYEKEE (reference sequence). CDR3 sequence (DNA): TGTGCCAGCAGCGGGGCTAATGAAAAACTGTTTTTT. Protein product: CASSGANEKLFF.

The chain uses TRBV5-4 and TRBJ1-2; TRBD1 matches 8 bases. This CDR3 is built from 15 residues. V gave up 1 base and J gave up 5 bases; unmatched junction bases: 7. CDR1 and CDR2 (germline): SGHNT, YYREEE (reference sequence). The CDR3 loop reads CASSLLMGQAYGYTF. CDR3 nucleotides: TGTGCCAGCAGCTTGTTAATGGGACAGGCTTATGGCTACACCTTC.

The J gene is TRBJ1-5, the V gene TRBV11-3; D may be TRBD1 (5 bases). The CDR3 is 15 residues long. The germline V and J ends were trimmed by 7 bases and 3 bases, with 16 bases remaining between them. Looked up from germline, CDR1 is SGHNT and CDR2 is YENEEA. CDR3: CASKELGPPNQPQHF. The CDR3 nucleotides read TGTGCCAGCAAGGAATTGGGGCCGCCCAATCAGCCCCAGCATTTT. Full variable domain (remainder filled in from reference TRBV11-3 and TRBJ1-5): EAGVVQSPRYKIIEKKQPVAFWCNPISGHNTLYWYLQNLGQGPELLIRYENEEAVDDSQLPKDRFSAERLKGVDSTLKIQPAELGDSAVYLCASKELGPPNQPQHFGDGTRLSIL.

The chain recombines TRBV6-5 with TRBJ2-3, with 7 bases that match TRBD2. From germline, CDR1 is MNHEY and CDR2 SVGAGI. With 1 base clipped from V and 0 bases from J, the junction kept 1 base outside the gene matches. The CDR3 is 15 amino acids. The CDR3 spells CASSYWGGSTDTQYF. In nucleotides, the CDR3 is TGTGCCAGCAGTTACTGGGGGGGTAGCACAGATACGCAGTATTTT.

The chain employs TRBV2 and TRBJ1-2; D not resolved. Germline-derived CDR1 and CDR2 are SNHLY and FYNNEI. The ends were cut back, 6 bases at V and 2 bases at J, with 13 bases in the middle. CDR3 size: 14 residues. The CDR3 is CASRKLDLNYGYTF. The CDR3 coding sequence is TGTGCCAGCAGGAAATTGGATTTAAACTATGGCTACACCTTC.

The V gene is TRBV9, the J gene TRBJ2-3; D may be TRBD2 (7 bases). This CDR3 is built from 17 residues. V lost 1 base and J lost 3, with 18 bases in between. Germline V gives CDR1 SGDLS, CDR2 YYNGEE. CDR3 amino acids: CASSVTPRGALTDTQYF. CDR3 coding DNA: TGTGCCAGCAGCGTAACCCCCCGGGGGGCATTGACAGATACGCAGTATTTT.

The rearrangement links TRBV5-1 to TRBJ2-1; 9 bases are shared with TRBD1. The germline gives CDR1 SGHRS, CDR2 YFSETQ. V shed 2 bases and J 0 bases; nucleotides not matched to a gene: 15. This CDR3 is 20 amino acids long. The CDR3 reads CASSFNPLPETGGSYNEQFF. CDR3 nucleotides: TGCGCCAGCAGCTTCAACCCTTTACCTGAGACAGGGGGCTCCTACAATGAGCAGTTCTTC.

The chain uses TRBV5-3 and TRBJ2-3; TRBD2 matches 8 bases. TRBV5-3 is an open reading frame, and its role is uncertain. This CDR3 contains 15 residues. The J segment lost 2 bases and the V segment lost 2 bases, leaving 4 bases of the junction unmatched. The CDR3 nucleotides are TGTGCCAGAAGCTTACTAGCGGAGCCCACAGATACGCAGTATTTT. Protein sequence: CARSLLAEPTDTQYF.

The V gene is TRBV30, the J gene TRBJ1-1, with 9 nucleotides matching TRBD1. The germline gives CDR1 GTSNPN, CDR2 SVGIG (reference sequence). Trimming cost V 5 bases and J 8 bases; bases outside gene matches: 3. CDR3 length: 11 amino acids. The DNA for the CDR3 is TGTGCCTGGGGGACAGGGAAGGAAGCTTTCTTT. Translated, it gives CAWGTGKEAFF.

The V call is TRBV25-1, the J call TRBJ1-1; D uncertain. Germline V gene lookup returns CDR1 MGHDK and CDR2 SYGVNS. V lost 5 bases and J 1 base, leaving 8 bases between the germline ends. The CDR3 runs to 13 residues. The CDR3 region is CASSRPGNTEAFF. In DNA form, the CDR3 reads TGTGCCAGCAGTCGACCAGGGAACACTGAAGCTTTCTTT.

The CDR3 DNA reads TGTGCCATCAGTGTCCCGGGACAGGGGTCCGGGGAGCTGTTTTTT. Translating gives CAISVPGQGSGELFF. The chain links TRBV10-3 to TRBJ2-2, with 10 positions matching TRBD1. V dropped 4 bases and J dropped 6; count of bases not matched to a gene: 5. From germline, CDR1 is ENHRY and CDR2 SYGVKD. The CDR3 length is 15 residues.

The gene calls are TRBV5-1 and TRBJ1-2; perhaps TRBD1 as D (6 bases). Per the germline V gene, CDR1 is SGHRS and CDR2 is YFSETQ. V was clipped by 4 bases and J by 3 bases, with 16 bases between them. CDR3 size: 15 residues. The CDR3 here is CASSNERGADYGYTF. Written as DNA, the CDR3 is TGCGCCAGCAGCAATGAAAGGGGGGCCGACTATGGCTACACCTTC.

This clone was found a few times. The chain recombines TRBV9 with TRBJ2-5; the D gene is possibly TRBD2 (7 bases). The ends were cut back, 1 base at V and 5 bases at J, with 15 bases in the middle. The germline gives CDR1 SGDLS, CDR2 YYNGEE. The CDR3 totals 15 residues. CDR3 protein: CASSVMGGAYETQYF. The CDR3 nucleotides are TGTGCCAGCAGCGTAATGGGGGGGGCCTATGAGACCCAGTACTTC.

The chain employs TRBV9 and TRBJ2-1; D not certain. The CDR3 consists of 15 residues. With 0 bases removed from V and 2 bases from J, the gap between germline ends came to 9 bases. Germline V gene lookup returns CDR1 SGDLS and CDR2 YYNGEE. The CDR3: CASSVDVQPYNEQFF. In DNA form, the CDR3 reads TGTGCCAGCAGCGTAGATGTCCAACCCTACAATGAGCAGTTCTTC.

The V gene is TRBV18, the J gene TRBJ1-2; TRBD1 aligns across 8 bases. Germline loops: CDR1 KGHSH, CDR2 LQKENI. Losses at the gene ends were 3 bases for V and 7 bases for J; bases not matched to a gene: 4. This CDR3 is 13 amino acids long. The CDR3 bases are TGTGCCAGCTCACCGGACAGGGTGGCTGGCTACACCTTC. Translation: CASSPDRVAGYTF.

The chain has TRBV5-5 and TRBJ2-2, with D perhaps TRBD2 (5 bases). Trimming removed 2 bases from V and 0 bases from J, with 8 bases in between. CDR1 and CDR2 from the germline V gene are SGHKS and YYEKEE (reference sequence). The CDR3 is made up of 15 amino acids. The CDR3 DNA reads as TGTGCCAGCAGCTTCGGGGTAACGAACACCGGGGAGCTGTTTTTT. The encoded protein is CASSFGVTNTGELFF.

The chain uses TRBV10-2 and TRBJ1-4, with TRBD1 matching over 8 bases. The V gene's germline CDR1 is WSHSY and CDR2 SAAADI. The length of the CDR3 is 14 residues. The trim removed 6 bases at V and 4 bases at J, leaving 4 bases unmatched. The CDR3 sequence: CASRTGANNEKLFF. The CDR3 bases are TGCGCCAGCAGGACAGGGGCCAATAATGAAAAACTGTTTTTT.

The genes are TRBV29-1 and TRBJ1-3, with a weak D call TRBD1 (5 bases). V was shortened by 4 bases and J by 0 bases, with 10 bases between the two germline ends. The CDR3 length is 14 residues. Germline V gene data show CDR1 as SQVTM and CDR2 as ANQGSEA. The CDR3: CSVVPGFSGNTIYF. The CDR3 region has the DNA TGCAGCGTTGTGCCAGGGTTCTCTGGAAACACCATATATTTT.

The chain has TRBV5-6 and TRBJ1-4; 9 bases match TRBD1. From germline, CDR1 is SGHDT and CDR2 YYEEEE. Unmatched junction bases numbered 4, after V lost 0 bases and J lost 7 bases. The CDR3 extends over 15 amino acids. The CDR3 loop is CASSLGQGVTEKLFF. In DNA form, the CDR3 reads TGTGCCAGCAGCTTGGGACAGGGGGTGACTGAAAAACTGTTTTTT.

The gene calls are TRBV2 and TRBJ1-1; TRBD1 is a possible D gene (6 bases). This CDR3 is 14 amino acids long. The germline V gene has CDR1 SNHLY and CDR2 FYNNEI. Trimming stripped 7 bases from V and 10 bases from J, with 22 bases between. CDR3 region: CASTSAQGLKGAFF. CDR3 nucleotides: TGTGCCAGCACCTCCGCACAGGGATTAAAGGGAGCTTTCTTT. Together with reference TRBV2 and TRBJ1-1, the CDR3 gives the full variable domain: EPEVTQTPSHQVTQMGQEVILRCVPISNHLYFYWYRQILGQKVEFLVSFYNNEISEKSEIFDDQFSVERPDGSNFTLKIRSTKLEDSAMYFCASTSAQGLKGAFFGQGTRLTVV.

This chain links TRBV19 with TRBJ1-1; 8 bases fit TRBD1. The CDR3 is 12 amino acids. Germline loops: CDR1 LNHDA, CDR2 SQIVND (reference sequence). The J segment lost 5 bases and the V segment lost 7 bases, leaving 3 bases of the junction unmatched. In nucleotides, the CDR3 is TGTGCCAGTACTCAGGGGGCGACTGAAGCTTTCTTT. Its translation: CASTQGATEAFF.

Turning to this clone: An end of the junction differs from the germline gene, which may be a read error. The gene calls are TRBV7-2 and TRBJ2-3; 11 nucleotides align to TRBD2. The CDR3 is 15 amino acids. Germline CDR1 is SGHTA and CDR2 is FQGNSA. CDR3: CASSIAGGRADTQYF. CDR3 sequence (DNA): TGTGCCAGCAGCATAGCGGGGGGGCGGGCAGATACGCAGTATTTT.

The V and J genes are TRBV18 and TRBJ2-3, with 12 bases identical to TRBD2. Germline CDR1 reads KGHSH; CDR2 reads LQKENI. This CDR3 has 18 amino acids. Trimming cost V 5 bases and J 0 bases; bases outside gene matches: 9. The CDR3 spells CASSATSGGGLSTDTQYF. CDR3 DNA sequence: TGTGCCAGCTCAGCGACTAGCGGGGGCGGATTGAGCACAGATACGCAGTATTTT.

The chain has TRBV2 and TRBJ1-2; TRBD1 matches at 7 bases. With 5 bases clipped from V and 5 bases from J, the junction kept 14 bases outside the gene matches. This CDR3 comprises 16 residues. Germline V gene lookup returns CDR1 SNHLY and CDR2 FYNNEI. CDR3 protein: CASSPFYRGAQYGYTF. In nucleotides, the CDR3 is TGTGCCAGCAGTCCATTTTACAGGGGAGCGCAATATGGCTACACCTTC. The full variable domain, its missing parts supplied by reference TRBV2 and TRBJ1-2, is EPEVTQTPSHQVTQMGQEVILRCVPISNHLYFYWYRQILGQKVEFLVSFYNNEISEKSEIFDDQFSVERPDGSNFTLKIRSTKLEDSAMYFCASSPFYRGAQYGYTFGSGTRLTVV.

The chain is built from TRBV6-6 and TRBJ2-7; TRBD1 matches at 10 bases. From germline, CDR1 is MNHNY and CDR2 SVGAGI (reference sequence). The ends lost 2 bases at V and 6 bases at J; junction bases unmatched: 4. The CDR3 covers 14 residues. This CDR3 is CASSYRDRGGEQYF. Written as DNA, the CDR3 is TGTGCCAGCAGTTACCGGGACAGGGGCGGCGAGCAGTACTTC.

CDR3 coding DNA: TGTGCCAGCAGTTTATACCACAGGGAGGACACCGGGGAGCTGTTTTTT. Residues: CASSLYHREDTGELFF. The chain couples TRBV27 to TRBJ2-2, with D perhaps matching TRBD1 or TRBD2 (6 bases each). V was clipped by 1 base and J by 3 bases, with 12 bases between them. Per germline, CDR1 MNHEY and CDR2 SMNVEV (reference sequence). The CDR3 runs to 16 residues.

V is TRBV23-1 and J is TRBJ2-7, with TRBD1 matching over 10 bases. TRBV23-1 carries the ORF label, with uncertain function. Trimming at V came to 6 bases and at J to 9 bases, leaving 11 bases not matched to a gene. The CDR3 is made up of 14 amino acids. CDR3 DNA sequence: TGCGCCAGCAGCGGGGACAGGGGTGGGTGTCGGCAGTACTTC. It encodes CASSGDRGGCRQYF.

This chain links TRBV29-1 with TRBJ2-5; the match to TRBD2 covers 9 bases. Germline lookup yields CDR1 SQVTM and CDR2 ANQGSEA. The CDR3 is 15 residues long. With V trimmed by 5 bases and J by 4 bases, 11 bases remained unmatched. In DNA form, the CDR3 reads TGCAGCGTTAGAAGGGCTAGCGGGGAGGGAGAGACCCAGTACTTC. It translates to CSVRRASGEGETQYF. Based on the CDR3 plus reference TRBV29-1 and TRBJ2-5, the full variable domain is SAVISQKPSRDICQRGTSLTIQCQVDSQVTMMFWYRQQPGQSLTLIATANQGSEATYESGFVIDKFPISRPNLTFSTLTVSNMSPEDSSIYLCSVRRASGEGETQYFGPGTRLLVL.

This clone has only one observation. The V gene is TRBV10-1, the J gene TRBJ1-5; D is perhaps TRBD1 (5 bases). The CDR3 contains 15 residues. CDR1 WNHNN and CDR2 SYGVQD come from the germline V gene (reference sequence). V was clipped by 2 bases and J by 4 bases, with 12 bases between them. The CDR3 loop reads CASSEVGARNQPQHF. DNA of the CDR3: TGCGCCAGCAGTGAGGTAGGGGCACGGAATCAGCCCCAGCATTTT.